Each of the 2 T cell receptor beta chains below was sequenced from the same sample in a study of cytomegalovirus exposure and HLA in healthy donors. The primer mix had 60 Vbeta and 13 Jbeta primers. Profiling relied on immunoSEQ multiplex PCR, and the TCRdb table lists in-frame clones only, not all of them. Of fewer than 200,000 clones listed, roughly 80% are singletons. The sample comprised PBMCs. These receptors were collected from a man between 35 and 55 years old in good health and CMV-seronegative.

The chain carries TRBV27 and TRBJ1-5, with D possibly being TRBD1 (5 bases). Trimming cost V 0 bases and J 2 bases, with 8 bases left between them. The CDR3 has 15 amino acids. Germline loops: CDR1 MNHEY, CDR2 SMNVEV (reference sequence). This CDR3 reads CASSLSGGGNQPQHF. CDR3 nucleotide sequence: TGTGCCAGCAGTTTATCGGGGGGTGGCAATCAGCCCCAGCATTTT.

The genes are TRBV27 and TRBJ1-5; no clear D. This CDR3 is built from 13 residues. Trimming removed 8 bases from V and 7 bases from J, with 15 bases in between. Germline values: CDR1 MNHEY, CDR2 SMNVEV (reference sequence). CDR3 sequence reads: CASRRAGLQPQHF. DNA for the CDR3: TGTGCCAGCCGACGAGCGGGGTTGCAGCCCCAGCATTTT.